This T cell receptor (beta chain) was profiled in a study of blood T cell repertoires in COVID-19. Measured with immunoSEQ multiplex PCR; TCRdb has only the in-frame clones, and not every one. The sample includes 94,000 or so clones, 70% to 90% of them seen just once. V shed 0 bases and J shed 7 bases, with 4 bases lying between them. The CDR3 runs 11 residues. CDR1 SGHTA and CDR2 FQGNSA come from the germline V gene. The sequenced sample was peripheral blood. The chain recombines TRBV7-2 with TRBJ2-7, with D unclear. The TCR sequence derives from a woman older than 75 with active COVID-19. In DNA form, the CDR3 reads TGTGCCAGCAGCTTAGCTGTAGAGCAGTACTTC. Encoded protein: CASSLAVEQYF.